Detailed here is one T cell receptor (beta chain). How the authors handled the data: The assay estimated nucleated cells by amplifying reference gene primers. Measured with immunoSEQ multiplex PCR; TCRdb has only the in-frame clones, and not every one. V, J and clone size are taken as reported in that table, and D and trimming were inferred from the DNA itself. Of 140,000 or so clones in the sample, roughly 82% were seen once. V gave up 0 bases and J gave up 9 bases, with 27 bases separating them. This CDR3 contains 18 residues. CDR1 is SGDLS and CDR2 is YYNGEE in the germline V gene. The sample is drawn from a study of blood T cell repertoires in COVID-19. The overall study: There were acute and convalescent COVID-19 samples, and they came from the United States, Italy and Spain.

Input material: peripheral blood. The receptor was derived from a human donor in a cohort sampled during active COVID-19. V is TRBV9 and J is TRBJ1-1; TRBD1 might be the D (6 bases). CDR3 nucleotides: TGTGCCAGCAGCGTAGACGATGGGGTCAGGGGAGTCGCGGAGAAAGCTTTCTTT. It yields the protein CASSVDDGVRGVAEKAFF.